Below, 24 T cell receptor beta chains from the same sample are listed, as sequenced in a study of glioma-infiltrating T cells. The iRepertoire nested amplicon-rescue multiplex PCR amplified TCR alpha and beta CDR3s from RNA. Via MiXCR, TCRdb re-called the multiplex PCR reads, giving one row per CDR3 protein. This sample has around 100,000 distinct CDR3 sequences; around 31% occur once, and the top ten carry approximately 43%. The specimen sequenced was glioma tissue, nonneoplastic brain tissue, or PBMCs (not recorded which). The receptors originated from a human donor with low-grade glioma or glioblastoma, undergoing nonglioma brain surgery, or in good health (not recorded which).

This clonotype was seen ten or more times. The chain combines TRBV6-1 with TRBJ2-7; D tentatively fits TRBD1 or TRBD2 (5 bases each). Germline V CDR1 and CDR2: MNHNS, SASEGT. V was shortened by 7 bases and J by 3 bases, with 10 bases between the two germline ends. CDR3 size: 12 residues. CDR3 DNA sequence: TGTGCCAGCAAGGGTGGGGGCTACGAGCAGTACTTC. It specifies CASKGGGYEQYF.

This clonotype was detected only once. A much more abundant neighbour one base away suggests this may be a read error. The CDR3 loop reads CASSYKQEISGANVLAF. The CDR3 DNA reads as TGTGCCAGCAGTTACAAACAGGAGATCTCTGGGGCCAACGTCCTGGCTTTC. The chain joins TRBV6-6 to TRBJ2-6, with a weak D call TRBD1 (5 bases). Germline V gene lookup returns CDR1 MNHNY and CDR2 SVGAGI (reference sequence). CDR3 length: 17 residues.

Ten or more counts support this clonotype. V gene TRBV20-1 combines with J gene TRBJ1-2, with D tentatively TRBD1 (6 bases). Between the trimmed V and J ends, which lost 6 bases and 7 bases, there was a span of 15 bases. The CDR3 is made up of 12 amino acids. CDR1 DFQATT and CDR2 SNEGSKA come from the germline V gene (reference sequence). The CDR3 spells CSAGAGESGYTF. In nucleotides, the CDR3 is TGCAGTGCCGGGGCAGGGGAAAGTGGCTACACCTTC.

This clonotype showed up many times. Mismatch with germline at one junction end may stem from a read error. CDR3 protein: CASSSTGKDTVAFF. CDR3 nucleotide sequence: TGTGCCAGCAGTTCGACAGGGAAAGACACTGTAGCTTTCTTT. The rearrangement uses TRBV28 and TRBJ1-1; 7 nucleotides agree with TRBD1. CDR3 size: 14 residues. Germline CDR1 and CDR2: MDHEN and SYDVKM.

The chain uses TRBV20-1 and TRBJ2-1; TRBD1 agrees at 8 bases. The germline gives CDR1 DFQATT, CDR2 SNEGSKA (reference sequence). Losses at the gene ends were 7 bases for V and 5 bases for J; bases not matched to a gene: 10. This CDR3 is 14 amino acids long. CDR3 loop: CSVPATGDHNEQFF. The CDR3 coding sequence is TGCAGTGTACCCGCGACAGGGGACCACAATGAGCAGTTCTTC.

There are many counts of this clonotype. J is TRBJ2-7 and V is TRBV20-1; TRBD1 agrees at 8 bases. From germline, CDR1 is DFQATT and CDR2 SNEGSKA (reference sequence). The J segment lost 6 bases and the V segment lost 5 bases, leaving 12 bases of the junction unmatched. This CDR3 is 14 amino acids long. The CDR3: CSARSGGFTAEQYF. The CDR3, as DNA: TGCAGTGCTCGATCAGGGGGCTTTACAGCCGAGCAGTACTTC.

This clonotype was seen at least ten times. V usage is TRBV28 and J usage is TRBJ2-7; 9 bases agree with TRBD2. The CDR3 length is 14 residues. Germline V gene lookup returns CDR1 MDHEN and CDR2 SYDVKM. V shed 8 bases, J shed 3 bases, and the junction held 8 bases outside the gene matches. CDR3 nucleotides: TGTGCCAGCGCTGTAGCGGGGGCCAACTACGAGCAGTACTTC. Amino acid sequence: CASAVAGANYEQYF.

To note about this clonotype: It is unclear where the CDR3 begins or ends on the DNA, so no DNA is shown, and the CDR3 is as TCRdb lists it. The CDR3 loop reads CASRSLGVGPGTDTKYF. This rearrangement joins TRBV2 to TRBJ2-5; the table's D call, TRBD1, has no DNA check behind it. The CDR3 is 17 amino acids in total, end residues counted. Germline CDR1 and CDR2: SNHLY and FYNNEI.

In its sample, this clonotype was seen a few times. The chain uses TRBV7-9 and TRBJ2-7, with TRBD1 matching 8 bases. The CDR3 is 15 amino acids. The junction had 13 bases not matched to a gene; V was cut back by 5 bases and J by 7 bases. Germline V gene data show CDR1 as SEHNR and CDR2 as FQNEAQ (reference sequence). Here the CDR3 reads CASSPSGTGGREQYF. CDR3 DNA: TGTGCCAGCAGCCCATCTGGGACAGGCGGAAGGGAGCAGTACTTC.

This clonotype appeared many times. The chain has TRBV19 and TRBJ1-5; possibly TRBD1 for D (6 bases). V gave up 5 bases and J gave up 3 bases, with 23 bases separating them. The germline V gene has CDR1 LNHDA and CDR2 SQIVND (reference sequence). CDR3 length equals 18 residues. The CDR3 nucleotides are TGTGCCAGTAGTCCTCTCCGTTCGGGAGGACAGACCAATCAGCCCCAGCATTTT. Protein sequence: CASSPLRSGGQTNQPQHF.

This chain uses TRBV4-1 with TRBJ2-7; perhaps TRBD1 as D (6 bases). This CDR3 is built from 17 residues. Per germline, CDR1 MGHRA and CDR2 YSYEKL. Trimming stripped 0 bases from V and 5 bases from J, with 20 bases between. The CDR3 DNA is TGCGCCAGCAGCCAAGATCTGCCGGACAGCCCCTCGGACGAGCAGTACTTC. Its translation is CASSQDLPDSPSDEQYF.

The V gene is TRBV7-2, the J gene TRBJ1-2; D may be TRBD1 (5 bases). V lost 6 bases and J 6 bases, leaving 14 bases between the germline ends. This CDR3 has 13 residues. Germline V CDR1 and CDR2: SGHTA, FQGNSA. The CDR3 nucleotides read TGTGCCAGCAGATACCCGACAGAAAATGGCTACACCTTC. Translated: CASRYPTENGYTF.

V is TRBV12-3 or TRBV12-4 and J is TRBJ1-1; D perhaps matches TRBD1 (5 bases). Trimming took off 6 bases at V and 1 base at J, with 18 bases between the two ends. The CDR3 is made up of 16 amino acids. The CDR3 nucleotides are TGTGCCAGCAGCCCAGAGGGGCAGGGTGGGAACACTGAAGCTTTCTTT. Translation: CASSPEGQGGNTEAFF.

This clonotype has at least ten counts. The chain couples TRBV6-1 to TRBJ1-1; 12 nucleotides line up with TRBD1. There are 15 residues in the CDR3. Germline values: CDR1 MNHNS, CDR2 SASEGT. The V segment lost 6 bases and the J segment 7 bases; nucleotides outside the gene matches: 9. The CDR3 region has the DNA TGTGCCAGCAGATCGGGACAGGGGGCGCTTGGTGAAGCTTTCTTT. Translating gives CASRSGQGALGEAFF.

This clonotype was counted many times. This chain links TRBV28 with TRBJ1-5, with D unclear. This CDR3 contains 14 residues. Looked up from germline, CDR1 is MDHEN and CDR2 is SYDVKM. V gave up 3 bases and J gave up 7 bases, with 13 bases separating them. CDR3 DNA: TGTGCCAGCAGTTTCCCAGGCTCAGGACAGCCCCAGCATTTT. The encoded protein is CASSFPGSGQPQHF.

A few counts support this clonotype. CDR3 in DNA: TGCGCCAGCTCAAGGGGAACATTCACAGATACGCAGTATTTT. As protein: CASSRGTFTDTQYF. This chain links TRBV5-1 with TRBJ2-3, with D tentatively TRBD1 (5 bases). Germline V gene sequence: CDR1 SGHRS, CDR2 YFSETQ. The V gene lost 7 bases and the J gene lost 2 bases, with 14 bases spanning the gap. The CDR3 has 14 residues.

This clonotype was seen only a few times. The chain has TRBV18 and TRBJ2-3; D is uncertain. The CDR3 consists of 16 residues. Germline values: CDR1 KGHSH, CDR2 LQKENI. Trimming removed 0 bases from V and 0 bases from J, with 10 bases in between. The CDR3 DNA sequence: TGTGCCAGCTCACCACCAAGGGTGGTTAGCACAGATACGCAGTATTTT. Translating gives CASSPPRVVSTDTQYF.

This clonotype appeared many times. The chain combines TRBV6-1 with TRBJ2-6, with D uncertain. CDR1 is MNHNS and CDR2 is SASEGT in the germline V gene. The CDR3 is 12 residues long. V shed 8 bases and J shed 6 bases, with 8 bases lying between them. CDR3 protein: CASSWVANVLTF. DNA of the CDR3: TGTGCCAGCTCGTGGGTGGCCAACGTCCTGACTTTC.

This clonotype came up many times. The chain employs TRBV7-2 and TRBJ1-2; 8 bases agree with TRBD1. Trimming at V came to 1 base and at J to 10 bases, leaving 8 bases not matched to a gene. The V gene's germline CDR1 is SGHTA and CDR2 FQGNSA. There are 14 residues in the CDR3. In DNA, the CDR3 is TGTGCCAGCAGCTTAGTTCGGACAGGGAAGCTCTACACCTTC. It is translated as CASSLVRTGKLYTF.

This clonotype was detected only a few times. The V call is TRBV7-2, the J call TRBJ1-3; 10 nucleotides align to TRBD1. Germline trimming cut 2 bases from V and 3 bases from J; bases unmatched to any gene: 13. The CDR3 has 19 amino acids. Germline CDR1 is SGHTA and CDR2 is FQGNSA. The DNA of the CDR3 is TGTGCCAGCAGCTTATTGACAGGGGGCACATCTTCAGATGGAAACACCATATATTTT. This sequence encodes CASSLLTGGTSSDGNTIYF. The variable domain in full, completed from reference TRBV7-2 and TRBJ1-3, reads GAGVSQSPSNKVTEKGKDVELRCDPISGHTALYWYRQSLGQGLEFLIYFQGNSAPDKSGLPSDRFSAERTGGSVSTLTIQRTQQEDSAVYLCASSLLTGGTSSDGNTIYFGEGSWLTVV.

The genes are TRBV12-3 or TRBV12-4 and TRBJ1-1, with D possibly being TRBD1 (6 bases). Between the trimmed V and J ends, which lost 6 bases and 4 bases, there was a span of 27 bases. CDR3 size: 18 residues. The CDR3 DNA reads as TGTGCCAGCAGCCGACCCAAACAGGGAGTCAGGGCGGGCACTGAAGCTTTCTTT. Translation gives CASSRPKQGVRAGTEAFF.

The chain combines TRBV12-3 or TRBV12-4 with TRBJ2-1; 12 bases fit TRBD2. The CDR3 loop spans 16 amino acids. V trimming: 5 bases; J trimming: 7 bases; junction bases outside the gene matches: 9. CDR3 coding DNA: TGTGCCAGCAGTCCCACCACTAGCGGGGGGTTTAATGAGCAGTTCTTC. It codes for CASSPTTSGGFNEQFF.

Ten or more counts support this clonotype. J is TRBJ2-7 and V is TRBV20-1; 10 nucleotides match TRBD2. Looked up from germline, CDR1 is DFQATT and CDR2 is SNEGSKA (reference sequence). The V and J ends lost 5 bases and 5 bases, in that order; junction bases with no gene match: 12. This CDR3 has 15 amino acids. The CDR3 protein is CSARRSGGAIHEQYF. CDR3 nucleotide sequence: TGCAGTGCTCGACGCAGCGGGGGGGCCATCCACGAGCAGTACTTC.

This clonotype has just a few counts. The rearrangement uses TRBV11-2 and TRBJ2-3, with TRBD2 matching over 8 bases. Germline V lookup: CDR1 SGHAT, CDR2 FQNNGV. V trimming: 5 bases; J trimming: 2 bases; junction bases outside the gene matches: 9. This CDR3 is 16 amino acids long. The CDR3 region is CASSARSGGPTDTQYF. Written as DNA, the CDR3 is TGTGCCAGCAGCGCAAGAAGCGGGGGACCCACAGATACGCAGTATTTT.